This T cell receptor beta chain was found in a study of memory CD4+ T cells and cytomegalovirus serostatus. Profiled with immunoSEQ multiplex PCR; TCRdb holds only in-frame clones, not every one. The table has about 56,000 clones, about 73% seen once; the top ten hold about 2.6%. Germline-derived CDR1 and CDR2 are MDHEN and SYDVKM. The V gene end was trimmed by 5 bases and the J gene end by 5 bases; junction bases not matched to a gene: 15. This CDR3 has 17 residues. The sort gate was single viable CD3+CD4+CD8-CD45RO+ cells for memory CD4+ T cells. Material: memory CD4+ T cells from blood. V and J are TRBV28 and TRBJ2-5; 9 nucleotides match TRBD1. This receptor was taken from an adult in good health and CMV-seropositive. The CDR3 nucleotides are TGTGCCAGCAGTCAGCCCGCGCGACAGGGGGGAAGGGAGACCCAGTACTTC. This gives the protein CASSQPARQGGRETQYF.